The entry that follows covers one T cell receptor (beta chain) sequence. Different DNA sequences within this sample yield the same CDR3. Germline CDR1 reads SGHTA; CDR2 reads FQGTGA. The CDR3 totals 13 residues. J lost 2 bases, V lost 3 bases, and 0 bases had no gene match. The sample originates from a study of blood T cell repertoires in COVID-19. About the research overall: The United States, Italy and Spain were the sources of the acute and convalescent COVID-19 samples. From T cells, B-cell-depleted T cells, or PBMCs came the material, which was cDNA or gDNA.

Original analysis: Counts of nucleated cells, estimated from reference gene primer amplification, were obtained. The assay was immunoSEQ multiplex PCR, and TCRdb's table has in-frame clones only and misses some. V and J calls and clone size are copied from that table; D and trimming were computed from the DNA. The sample carries approximately 200,000 clones, almost 85% recorded once. The TCR was taken from a human donor with acute or convalescent COVID-19. The donor label of this sample is uncertain. Sequencing input: peripheral blood. The V gene is TRBV7-3, the J gene TRBJ2-5; 7 nucleotides agree with TRBD2. CDR3 loop: CASSLGGQETQYF. Written as DNA, the CDR3 is TGTGCCAGCAGCTTGGGGGGGCAAGAGACCCAGTACTTC.